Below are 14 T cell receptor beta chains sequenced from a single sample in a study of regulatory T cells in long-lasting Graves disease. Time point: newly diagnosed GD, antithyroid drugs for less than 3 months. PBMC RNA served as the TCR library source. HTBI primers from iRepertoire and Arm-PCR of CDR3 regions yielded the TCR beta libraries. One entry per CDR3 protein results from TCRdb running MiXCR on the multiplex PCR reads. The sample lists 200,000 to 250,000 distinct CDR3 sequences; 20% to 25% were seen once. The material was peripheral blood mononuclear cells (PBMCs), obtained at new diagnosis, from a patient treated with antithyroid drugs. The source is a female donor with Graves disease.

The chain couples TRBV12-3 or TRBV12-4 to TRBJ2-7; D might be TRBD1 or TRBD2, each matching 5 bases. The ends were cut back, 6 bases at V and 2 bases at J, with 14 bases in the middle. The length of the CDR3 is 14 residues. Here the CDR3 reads CASSIGTDTYEQYF. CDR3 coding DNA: TGTGCCAGCAGCATCGGGACGGACACCTACGAGCAGTACTTC.

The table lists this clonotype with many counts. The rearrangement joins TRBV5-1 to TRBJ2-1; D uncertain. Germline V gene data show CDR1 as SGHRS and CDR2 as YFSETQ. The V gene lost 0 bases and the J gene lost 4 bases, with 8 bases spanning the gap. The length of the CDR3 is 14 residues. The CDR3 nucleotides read TGCGCCAGCAGCTTGGTTACCCAATACAATGAGCAGTTCTTC. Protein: CASSLVTQYNEQFF. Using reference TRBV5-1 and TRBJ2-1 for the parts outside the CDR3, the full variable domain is KAGVTQTPRYLIKTRGQQVTLSCSPISGHRSVSWYQQTPGQGLQFLFEYFSETQRNKGNFPGRFSGRQFSNSRSEMNVSTLELGDSALYLCASSLVTQYNEQFFGPGTRLTVL.

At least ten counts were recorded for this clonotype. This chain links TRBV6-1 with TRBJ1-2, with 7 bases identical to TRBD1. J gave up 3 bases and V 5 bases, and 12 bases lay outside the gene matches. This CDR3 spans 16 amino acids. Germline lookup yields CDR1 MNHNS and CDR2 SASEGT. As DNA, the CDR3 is TGTGCCAGCAGTCGACAGGGACGTACCTTACACTATGGCTACACCTTC. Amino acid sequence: CASSRQGRTLHYGYTF.

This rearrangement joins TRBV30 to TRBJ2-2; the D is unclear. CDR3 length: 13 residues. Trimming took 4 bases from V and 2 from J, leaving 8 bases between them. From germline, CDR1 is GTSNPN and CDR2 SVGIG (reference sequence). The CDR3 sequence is CAWNPVNTGELFF. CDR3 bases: TGTGCCTGGAATCCGGTAAACACCGGGGAGCTGTTTTTT.

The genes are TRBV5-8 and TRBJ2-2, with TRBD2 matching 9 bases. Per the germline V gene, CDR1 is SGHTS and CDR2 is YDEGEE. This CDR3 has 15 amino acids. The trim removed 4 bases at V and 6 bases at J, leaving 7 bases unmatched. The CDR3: CASSAGQRGAGELFF. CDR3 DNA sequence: TGTGCCAGCAGCGCGGGACAGCGGGGGGCCGGGGAGCTGTTTTTT.

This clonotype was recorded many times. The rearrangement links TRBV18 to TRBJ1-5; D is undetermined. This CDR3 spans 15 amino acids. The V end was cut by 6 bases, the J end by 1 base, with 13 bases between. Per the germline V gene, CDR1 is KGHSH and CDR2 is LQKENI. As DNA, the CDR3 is TGTGCCAGCTCCGGAAGGGCTTCGAGCAATCAGCCCCAGCATTTT. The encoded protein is CASSGRASSNQPQHF.

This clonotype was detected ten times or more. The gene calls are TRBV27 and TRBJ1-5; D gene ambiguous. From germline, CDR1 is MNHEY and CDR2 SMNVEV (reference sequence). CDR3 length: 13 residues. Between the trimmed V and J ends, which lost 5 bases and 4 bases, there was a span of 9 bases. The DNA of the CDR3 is TGTGCCAGCAGTGGGCATAGTAATCAGCCCCAGCATTTT. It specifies CASSGHSNQPQHF.

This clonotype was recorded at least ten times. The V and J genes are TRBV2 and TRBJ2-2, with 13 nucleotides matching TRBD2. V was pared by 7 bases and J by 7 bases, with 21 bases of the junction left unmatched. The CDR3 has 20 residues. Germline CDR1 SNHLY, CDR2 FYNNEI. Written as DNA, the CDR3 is TGTGCCAGCATCCAGTTTCCCGGGACTAGCGGGGACGCAATTAACGGGGAGCTGTTTTTT. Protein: CASIQFPGTSGDAINGELFF.

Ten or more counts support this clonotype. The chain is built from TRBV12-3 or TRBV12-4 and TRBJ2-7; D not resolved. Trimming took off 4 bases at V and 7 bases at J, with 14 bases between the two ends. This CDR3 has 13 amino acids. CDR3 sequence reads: CASSSRDNREQYF. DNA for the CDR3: TGTGCCAGCAGTTCCCGCGACAACCGGGAGCAGTACTTC.

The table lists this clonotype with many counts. CDR3 nucleotides: TGTGCCTGGACTACAGGGGGACAGGCCAACGTCCTGACTTTC. Translated, it gives CAWTTGGQANVLTF. The V gene is TRBV30, the J gene TRBJ2-6; 8 bases are a match to TRBD1. The CDR3 extends over 14 amino acids. Germline assignment: CDR1 GTSNPN and CDR2 SVGIG (reference sequence). V shed 4 bases, J shed 6 bases, and the junction held 5 bases outside the gene matches. The variable domain in full, completed from reference TRBV30 and TRBJ2-6, reads SQTIHQWPATLVQPVGSPLSLECTVEGTSNPNLYWYRQAAGRGLQLLFYSVGIGQISSEVPQNLSASRPQDRQFILSSKKLLLSDSGFYLCAWTTGGQANVLTFGAGSRLTVL.

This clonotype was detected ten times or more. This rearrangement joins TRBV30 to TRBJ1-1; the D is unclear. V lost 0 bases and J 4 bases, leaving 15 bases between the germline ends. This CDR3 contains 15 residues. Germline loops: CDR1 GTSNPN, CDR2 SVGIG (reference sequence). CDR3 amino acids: CAWSVKGRWGTEAFF. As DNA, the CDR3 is TGTGCCTGGAGTGTAAAAGGGAGGTGGGGCACTGAAGCTTTCTTT.

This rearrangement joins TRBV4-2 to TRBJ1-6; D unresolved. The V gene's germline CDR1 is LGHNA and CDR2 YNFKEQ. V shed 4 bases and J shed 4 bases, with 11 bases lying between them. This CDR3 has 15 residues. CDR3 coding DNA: TGTGCCAGCAGCCGCGAACACGAGTATAATTCACCCCTCCACTTT. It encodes CASSREHEYNSPLHF.

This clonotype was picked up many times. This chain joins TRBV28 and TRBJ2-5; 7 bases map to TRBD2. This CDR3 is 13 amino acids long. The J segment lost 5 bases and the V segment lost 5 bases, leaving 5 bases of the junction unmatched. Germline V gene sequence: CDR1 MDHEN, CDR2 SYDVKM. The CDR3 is CASSGGGPETQYF. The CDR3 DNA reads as TGTGCCAGCAGTGGGGGGGGTCCTGAGACCCAGTACTTC.

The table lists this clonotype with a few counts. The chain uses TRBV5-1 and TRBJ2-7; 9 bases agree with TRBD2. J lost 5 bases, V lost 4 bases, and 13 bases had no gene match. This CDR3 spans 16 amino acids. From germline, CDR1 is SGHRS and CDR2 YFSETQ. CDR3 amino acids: CASSPMVREGRNEQYF. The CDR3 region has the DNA TGCGCCAGCAGCCCGATGGTGCGGGAGGGGAGGAACGAGCAGTACTTC.